This is a list of T cell receptor beta chains from one sample in a study of T cell responses to AZD1222 COVID-19 vaccine. The method was immunoSEQ multiplex PCR; TCRdb's version includes in-frame clones alone and lacks a portion of them. Here the sample spans 130,000 or so clones, approximately 91% being singletons. The sample consisted of peripheral blood, taken 28 days after the second AZD1222 dose. These receptor sequences come from an adult who received the AZD1222 COVID-19 vaccine. The CDR3 runs from the conserved cysteine through the conserved F or W. D genes are given only for firm matches. Size is omitted from some rows. Given values are once, few, many or a class for expanded clones.

clone size	D gene	J gene	V gene	CDR3 DNA	CDR3 protein
NA	NA	TRBJ2-7	TRBV29-1	TGCAGCGTGCATACAGGGACGTTCGAGCAGTACTTC	CSVHTGTFEQYF
NA	NA	TRBJ2-7	TRBV10-3	TGTGCCATCAGCGACAGGAACTACGAGCAGTACTTC	CAISDRNYEQYF
NA	NA	TRBJ1-6	TRBV6-5	TGTGCCAGCCTCGTCTGGCCGTCCAATTCACCCCTCCACTTT	CASLVWPSNSPLHF
NA	TRBD1	TRBJ1-1	TRBV11-2	TGTGCCAGCAGCATAACAGGGGGCATCGGGAACACTGAAGCTTTCTTT	CASSITGGIGNTEAFF
NA	NA	TRBJ1-2	TRBV29-1	TGCAGCGTTGAGGGGGGACACAGTAACTATGGCTACACCTTC	CSVEGGHSNYGYTF
NA	TRBD2	TRBJ2-1	TRBV28	TGTGCCAGCAGTCCCCCGATAGCGGGCCAGTTCTTC	CASSPPIAGQFF
NA	TRBD1	TRBJ1-2	TRBV27	TGTGCCAGCAGTCTACGACAGGGGGCAGCCTATGGCTACACCTTC	CASSLRQGAAYGYTF
NA	NA	TRBJ2-7	TRBV7-3	TGTGCCAGCAGCTTTACCTACGAGCAGTACTTC	CASSFTYEQYF
NA	NA	TRBJ2-2	TRBV5-4	TGTGCCAGCAGCTTAGGACAGCAACGGAACACCGGGGAGCTGTTTTTT	CASSLGQQRNTGELFF
NA	TRBD2	TRBJ2-3	TRBV5-1	TGCGCCAGCCGCGTTCTAGCGGGCGTCACAGATACGCAGTATTTT	CASRVLAGVTDTQYF
NA	NA	TRBJ1-5	TRBV5-6	TGTGCCAGCAGCTTGGGGGCCGGGGCTTTCGCGGGCAATCAGCCCCAGCATTTT	CASSLGAGAFAGNQPQHF
NA	NA	TRBJ2-2	TRBV6-5	TGTGCCAGCAGGGGAAACACCGGGGAGCTGTTTTTT	CASRGNTGELFF
NA	NA	TRBJ2-2	TRBV4-1	TGCGCCAGCAGCCAAGATCCTGGGGGTAAAGGGGCCGGGGAGCTGTTTTTT	CASSQDPGGKGAGELFF
NA	TRBD2	TRBJ2-1	TRBV19	TGTGCCAGTAGTATAGGGTTCTGGGCTGCGGGAGCCAATGAGCAGTTCTTC	CASSIGFWAAGANEQFF
NA	NA	TRBJ1-2	TRBV30	TGTGCCTGGAGTCCCCTCGCTAACTATGGCTACACCTTC	CAWSPLANYGYTF
NA	NA	TRBJ1-2	TRBV2	TGTGCCAGTAGCGCCGATAACTATGGCTACACCTTC	CASSADNYGYTF
NA	TRBD1	TRBJ1-5	TRBV5-1	TGCGCCAGCAGCTTGGGCCCGGGACAGGGGAATCAGCCCCAGCATTTT	CASSLGPGQGNQPQHF
NA	NA	TRBJ1-5	TRBV19	TGTGCCAGTAGAGGAGGGGGACTAATTAGCAATCAGCCCCAGCATTTT	CASRGGGLISNQPQHF
NA	TRBD1	TRBJ1-6	TRBV9	TGTGCCAGCAGCGCGCGACAGGGAGTGAATTCACCCCTCCACTTT	CASSARQGVNSPLHF
NA	NA	TRBJ2-1	TRBV10-3	TGTGCCATCAGTGAGTCCGGGGAGCCCTACAATGAGCAGTTCTTC	CAISESGEPYNEQFF
NA	TRBD1	TRBJ1-2	TRBV19	TGTGCCAGTAGTACTGGACAGGGGGCGATTTTTGGCTACACCTTC	CASSTGQGAIFGYTF
NA	NA	TRBJ2-7	TRBV3-1/TRBV3-2	TGTGCCAGCAGCCAAGGTTCTGGGGCGCGAAGTAACGAGCAGTACTTC	CASSQGSGARSNEQYF
once	TRBD2	TRBJ2-3	TRBV24-1	TGTGCCACCAGTAGATGGGGGGGACTAGCGGGAGGTGTAGGCGCAGATACGCAGTATTTT	CATSRWGGLAGGVGADTQYF
once	NA	TRBJ1-1	TRBV28	TGTGCCGGCGTCCTCCGGGGTGAAGCTTTCTTT	CAGVLRGEAFF
NA	NA	TRBJ1-4	TRBV28	TGTGCCAGCAGCTCCCAATCCCAGGGAAATGAAAAACTGTTTTTT	CASSSQSQGNEKLFF
NA	TRBD1	TRBJ1-5	TRBV11-2	TGTGCCAGCAGCCCGGGACAGCGCCAGCCCCAGCATTTT	CASSPGQRQPQHF